This T cell receptor beta chain emerged from a study of cytomegalovirus exposure and HLA in healthy donors (dated by TCRdb to 2017 to 2019). For the study in its entirety: An earlier analysis of some 500 of the donors reported more than 250 Gb of sequence data and more than 90 million unique TCR beta sequences from about 200 million T cells. About 300 gigabases of sequencing data and approximately 92 million unique TCR sequences made up an early release that covered fewer than 650 HLA-typed donors. The genetic ancestry cluster associated with self-reported Caucasian donors included roughly four fifths of the roughly 360 genotyped donors. The study was designed to test whether signatures of past pathogen exposure could be identified by cataloging public T cell receptors. Using immunosequencing, the study profiled T cell repertoires from fewer than 850 subjects and related those repertoires to cytomegalovirus serostatus. A separate validation cohort of roughly 110 different subjects was used in addition to the 666-subject first cohort. The study combined high-throughput TCR immunosequencing, statistical association of individual TCRs with disease status, and machine learning to predict cytomegalovirus infection status. A later analysis re-examined previously published TCR beta repertoires from more than 650 donors and added high-resolution HLA genotyping to investigate patterns of TCR occurrence. Rather than using new phenotypic data, the later analysis identified candidate immune exposures from TCR beta sequences and from how often those sequences occurred across donors. In an earlier analysis of roughly 540 of the donors, high-throughput TCR beta sequencing was used to judge whether each TCR beta V gene segment behaved as functional or pseudogenic. Donor age, sex, ethnicity and CMV serostatus were compiled together with the repertoire data. A later genetic analysis took genome-wide SNP genotypes for about three fifths of the 666 donors and used that subset as a discovery cohort. Every repertoire in the discovery cohort had been generated on one and the same sequencing platform. Both class I and class II loci were covered by HLA typing, at four-digit resolution. Typing coverage varied by locus: about 620-630 donors for A, B, C, DRB1 and DQB1; about 520 for DQA1; some 610 for DPA1; about 450 for DPB1. A handful of DR-DQ haplotypes were handled as single units for association and clustering because linkage in the cohort was strong. On average, 235,054 unique TCR beta nucleotide sequences were sequenced per donor among a few hundred genotyped donors of the cohort, with roughly 18% of those sequences being non-productive.

The library relied on the immunoSEQ multiplex PCR assay. A mixture of 60 forward primers for TCR Vbeta segments and 13 reverse primers for TCR Jbeta segments was used in the multiplex PCR. A multiplex PCR assay on genomic DNA amplified the CDR3 region of rearranged TCR beta genes. The amplified TCR beta libraries were sequenced on the Illumina HiSeq System as 87-base-pair reads. From the authors' description of their analysis: In a later analysis, tens of millions of unique TCR beta chains were counted across the 500 to 850 repertoires, and roughly 11 million of these chains were shared by at least two donors. To remove PCR and sequencing errors, raw reads were error-corrected and collapsed into unique sequences using a nearest-neighbor algorithm that merged closely related sequences. V, D and J gene segments were assigned by aligning CDR3 sequences to IMGT reference sequences. Each retained sequence needed at least a six-nucleotide match to both a V gene segment and a J gene segment. Rearrangements were classified as productive when the CDR3 lacked stop codons and remained in frame with V and J, and all other rearrangements were classified as non-productive. CDR3 was defined by IMGT convention, running from the second conserved V-encoded cysteine to the conserved J-encoded phenylalanine. The earlier analysis of 587 of the donors excluded sequences that lacked an unambiguous match to a single V gene segment. In an earlier analysis of some 590 of the donors, V segments were called functional above 56.7% productive rearrangements and were called segregating when the between-donor standard deviation exceeded 5%. To diagnose cytomegalovirus status from the catalog of TCR beta chain sequences, a statistical classification framework was built. V and J gene assignment, in a later analysis, came from comparing TCR nucleotide sequences with IMGT/GENE-DB human TR gene sequences. Using the TCRdist pipeline, a later analysis assigned CDR3 sequences along with most-parsimonious VDJ recombination scenarios. In a later analysis, each TCR beta chain was defined by its CDR3 amino acid sequence together with its V-gene family, and reads without a unique V-gene family were excluded. In a later analysis, several hundred highly shared, low-generation-probability nucleotide sequences were removed to address suspected cross-contamination and a sequencing artifact. For each public chain, a later analysis derived a clonal expansion index from normalized ranks of inferred template counts within each repertoire. In a later analysis, generation probabilities were computed using a VDJ recombination model fitted to out-of-frame rearrangements, and the results were checked against IGoR. A later analysis scored TCR-TCR, TCR-HLA and TCR-CMV co-occurrence with hypergeometric tests, applying a repertoire-size bias correction to TCR pairs. A later analysis estimated false discovery rates by permuting HLA or CMV assignments 20 times. A later analysis grouped co-occurring TCRs with DBSCAN, adding TCRdist sequence similarity when clustering within HLA-allele-positive subsets. Repertoires with fewer than 30,000 or more than 120,000 public chains, plus five repertoires with anomalous nucleotide sharing, were excluded from co-occurrence clustering. Here the immuneACCESS table is served through TCRdb, limited to in-frame sequences with V and J called. Missing clones are a known gap in these copies; in checked studies unresolved V genes cover under half, and the rest lacks a known reason. V, J and clone size reflect that table, while D and trimming were determined from the DNA. The sample table holds 200,000 or so clones, of which about 85% were seen once. The ten largest clonotypes hold around 3.9% of the sample.

The cohort consisted of 600 or so healthy bone marrow donors. At the time of sampling, every cohort member was nominally healthy, though immune exposures that went unrecorded were likely present. The donor tested CMV seronegative, placing the donor among the roughly 350 seronegative members of the cohort. Each donor provided a peripheral blood sample, and peripheral blood mononuclear cells were used for TCR beta sequencing. The Qiagen DNeasy Blood Extraction Kit was used to extract genomic DNA from the blood cell samples. Concerning this clone itself: Its antigen is still unknown. One base away there is no much larger clone; base qualities are not given.

Broader findings and caveats from the paper: Broadly in line with IMGT annotations, most TCR beta V segments showed up in productive rearrangements about 87% or about 30% of the time in an earlier analysis of 587 of the donors. The classifier was reported to diagnose cytomegalovirus status with high specificity and sensitivity in both the original and validation cohorts. A total of 150 or so TCR beta chains were listed by the study as associated with cytomegalovirus. The cohort was sequenced for TCR beta chains only, and without alpha or paired-chain data the features that could be detected were limited. An association between a missense DCLRE1C variant and V-gene and J-gene trimming of TCR beta chains was found in a later genetic analysis and replicated in an independent cohort. In a later analysis, most CMV-associated TCR beta chains were found to appear HLA-restricted, with HLA associations seemingly driven largely by CMV exposure. Most TCR sequences were observed very rarely across donors, whereas some public TCRs were present in many individuals. HLA typing was unavailable for some donors at each locus, so association tests used only the typed subset. The presence/absence analyses assumed that sequencing depth was roughly uniform across donors, and that assumption may not be true. At a false discovery rate of 0.05, a later analysis linked 16,951 TCR beta sequences to specific HLA alleles. Linkage disequilibrium might explain the correlated functional status among segregating V segments, but an unknown experimental factor could not be excluded. The sequencing pipeline was judged likely to have produced a cluster of highly shared sequence variants as a technical artifact. Because counts were too low, 15 to 20 rarely observed V segments, including chromosome 9 orphons, were excluded from the earlier analysis of around 590 of the donors. According to a later analysis, TCR association rates differed among HLA loci, with DRB1 alleles showing the most associated TCRs and HLA-C alleles showing the fewest. Immune exposure information for the cohort was limited to CMV serostatus. A further reported finding was that TCR beta sequences accurately predicted the HLA-A and HLA-B alleles for most subjects in the first cohort. Strong co-occurrence of HLA alleles, especially DR and DQ, made assigning TCR associations to individual alleles difficult. Compared with equally common non-associated chains, HLA-associated TCR beta chains in a later analysis were more clonally expanded and had lower generation probabilities. A later analysis reported that several top co-occurrence clusters appeared linked to parvovirus B19, influenza, CMV and Epstein-Barr virus. The authors suggested that the approach could potentially be extended to other disease states and immunological phenotypes. A later genetic analysis reported fewer N-insertions in productive TCRs among donors in an Asian-associated ancestry cluster than the roughly 640-donor mean. In vitro tests confirmed that three of the cytomegalovirus-associated TCR beta chains recognize cytomegalovirus antigens. Some IMGT-functional V segments, including TRBV6-2 and TRBV6-3, could not be distinguished by the 87-base-pair reads and were therefore excluded.

Based on the germline V gene, the CDR1 and CDR2 sequences are SGHRS and YFSETQ. For this chain, trimming is 0 bases at the V end and 6 bases at the J end, and the number of junction bases without a gene match is 8. Taken from cysteine to phenylalanine, the CDR3 has 16 residues. Only the CDR3 part of the read is kept: 48 bases, read in frame from the first base. Sequencing input: PBMCs. This TCR derives from a man aged 50 or older in good health and CMV-seronegative. The V gene is TRBV5-1 and the J gene is TRBJ2-1; 8 middle bases align to TRBD2. The CDR3 here reads CASSLEGRGALNEQFF. The sequenced DNA: TGCGCCAGCAGCTTGGAGGGGCGGGGGGCTCTCAATGAGCAGTTCTTC.